The 2 T cell receptor beta chains listed next were all sequenced from one sample in a study of T cells after yellow fever vaccination. TCRdb reanalysed the 5' RACE reads using MiXCR and keeps one entry per CDR3 protein. This sample has about 500,000 distinct CDR3 sequences, with roughly a sixth found just once. The sample here was PBMCs, taken less than 6 days after the first yellow fever vaccination. The receptors originated from a man aged 18 to 29 who received the YFV17D yellow fever vaccine.

This rearrangement joins TRBV20-1 to TRBJ2-7; either TRBD1 or TRBD2 may fit D (5 bases each). Germline-derived CDR1 and CDR2 are DFQATT and SNEGSKA (reference sequence). There are 13 residues in the CDR3. V lost 6 bases, J lost 0 bases, and 12 bases lay in between. The CDR3 reads CSAERGTSYEQYV. As DNA, the CDR3 is TGCAGTGCCGAGAGGGGTACCTCCTACGAGCAGTACGTC.

This clonotype came up a few times. The chain has TRBV5-1 and TRBJ1-2, with TRBD1 matching over 8 bases. The V gene's germline CDR1 is SGHRS and CDR2 YFSETQ. The CDR3 contains 16 residues. V dropped 0 bases and J dropped 6; count of bases not matched to a gene: 10. In DNA, the CDR3 is TGCGCCAGCAGCTTGGGTCCAGGACAGGGTTATCATGGCTACACCTTC. Translation: CASSLGPGQGYHGYTF.